The 20 T cell receptor beta chains listed next were all sequenced from one sample in a study of T cell repertoires in cytomegalovirus infection. MiXCR was run by TCRdb on the reads, yielding one entry per CDR3 protein. Found here are 700,000 to 900,000 distinct CDR3 sequences, about 27% of them singletons; the top ten hold over 10%. For these TCRs, the target antigens are not known. The material was cultured CD8+ T cells from PBMCs, obtained from culture after CMV antigen stimulation. These receptors all stem from a human donor in good health (CMV status not recorded). Some clones in this sample may be carry-over from other donors' samples.

The chain uses TRBV19 and TRBJ2-5; D ambiguous. The CDR3 covers 15 residues. Trimming removed 2 bases at V and 2 bases at J, with 12 bases between. Germline lookup yields CDR1 LNHDA and CDR2 SQIVND (reference sequence). CDR3 nucleotides: TGTGCCAGTAGTATATTTGGAGCTGTACAAGAGACCCAGTACTTC. As protein: CASSIFGAVQETQYF.

This clonotype was observed a handful of times. This CDR3 is CASSHRSGMEGHTGELFF. The CDR3 DNA follows: TGCGCCAGCAGCCACCGATCCGGGATGGAGGGACACACCGGGGAGCTGTTTTTT. The chain couples TRBV4-1 to TRBJ2-2; a weak D match, TRBD2 (6 bases). V was shortened by 3 bases and J by 3 bases, with 20 bases between the two germline ends. The CDR3 is 18 amino acids. The germline CDR1 and CDR2 sequences are MGHRA and YSYEKL.

The sample holds a few counts of this clonotype. This chain joins TRBV10-2 and TRBJ1-1; no clear D. Germline CDR1 WSHSY, CDR2 SAAADI. The CDR3 covers 13 residues. Trimming cost V 6 bases and J 1 base, with 9 bases left between them. CDR3 in DNA: TGCGCCAGCAGGAGGGTCGAGAACACTGAAGCTTTCTTT. Protein product: CASRRVENTEAFF.

J is TRBJ2-4 and V is TRBV20-1; weak D call: TRBD2 (5 bases). There are 13 residues in the CDR3. Germline-derived CDR1 and CDR2 are DFQATT and SNEGSKA (reference sequence). The ends were cut back, 6 bases at V and 5 bases at J, with 14 bases in the middle. The CDR3 DNA is TGCAGTGCCCCCGGGGAGCTTGAAAACATTCAGTACTTC. It specifies CSAPGELENIQYF.

This clonotype showed up many times. This chain uses TRBV7-6 with TRBJ2-2, with 7 bases aligning to TRBD2. Germline CDR1 is SGHVS and CDR2 is FNYEAQ. The CDR3 loop spans 14 amino acids. The junction had 5 bases not matched to a gene; V was cut back by 3 bases and J by 7 bases. CDR3 DNA: TGTGCCAGCAGCTTGGGGCTAGCGGACGGGGAGCTGTTTTTT. It encodes CASSLGLADGELFF.

This clonotype has a handful of counts. The V call is TRBV10-3, the J call TRBJ2-3; 12 bases line up with TRBD1. The junction had 7 bases not matched to a gene; V was cut back by 6 bases and J by 0 bases. CDR1 is ENHRY and CDR2 is SYGVKD in the germline V gene. This CDR3 has 17 residues. CDR3 in DNA: TGTGCCATCAGACCCGGGACAGGGGGCTTCAGCACAGATACGCAGTATTTT. Its protein product is CAIRPGTGGFSTDTQYF.

This chain links TRBV27 with TRBJ1-6; 8 bases map to TRBD1. CDR1 and CDR2 (germline): MNHEY, SMNVEV (reference sequence). The CDR3 is made up of 17 amino acids. Trimming took 5 bases from V and 1 from J; bases not matched to a gene: 7. The CDR3 protein is CASSKLGQGSYNSPLHF. CDR3 DNA sequence: TGTGCCAGCAGTAAACTAGGACAGGGATCCTATAATTCACCCCTCCACTTT.

This chain joins TRBV9 and TRBJ2-2; a possible D gene is TRBD2 (7 bases). The germline V gene encodes CDR1 SGDLS and CDR2 YYNGEE. The CDR3 sequence is 13 residues long. Trimming left V 5 bases short and J 6 bases short, with 11 bases between. In DNA, the CDR3 is TGTGCCAGCAGTGTGGGGGGGCCCGGGGAGCTGTTTTTT. It translates to CASSVGGPGELFF.

The rearrangement joins TRBV6-2 or TRBV6-3 to TRBJ1-1; 8 nucleotides match TRBD1. The CDR3 is made up of 16 amino acids. Germline V gene sequence: CDR1 MNHEY, CDR2 SVGEGT. V trimming: 2 bases; J trimming: 1 base; junction bases outside the gene matches: 6. The CDR3, as DNA: TGTGCCAGCAGTTACACCGGGACAGGCGAGAACACTGAAGCTTTCTTT. It yields the protein CASSYTGTGENTEAFF.

V and J are TRBV27 and TRBJ1-1; D is uncertain. Germline values: CDR1 MNHEY, CDR2 SMNVEV (reference sequence). This CDR3 comprises 16 residues. The V gene lost 5 bases and the J gene lost 1 base, with 17 bases spanning the gap. As DNA, the CDR3 is TGTGCCAGCAGTATTGACGGATTCTCCCCGAACACTGAAGCTTTCTTT. Amino acids: CASSIDGFSPNTEAFF.

This chain uses TRBV15 with TRBJ2-2; D is ambiguous. V lost 3 bases and J 7 bases, leaving 18 bases between the germline ends. The CDR3 loop spans 16 amino acids. Germline loops: CDR1 LNHNV, CDR2 YYDKDF (reference sequence). Written as DNA, the CDR3 is TGTGCCACCAGCAGGCCGGGCTTCCTAACCGGCGGGGAGCTGTTTTTT. It yields the protein CATSRPGFLTGGELFF.

This clonotype was seen at least ten times. The chain employs TRBV7-9 and TRBJ1-2; D possibly corresponds to TRBD1 (5 bases). Deletions cut 4 bases from V and 6 bases from J, with 9 bases between. Germline CDR1 is SEHNR and CDR2 is FQNEAQ (reference sequence). The CDR3 is 12 residues long. The CDR3 region has the DNA TGTGCCAGCAGCTCCTCGGGGGATGGCTACACCTTC. Its translation: CASSSSGDGYTF.

This rearrangement joins TRBV6-6 to TRBJ2-2, with D uncertain. The germline V gene has CDR1 MNHNY and CDR2 SVGAGI (reference sequence). Trimming removed 7 bases at V and 2 bases at J, with 17 bases between. This CDR3 is 16 amino acids long. CDR3 sequence reads: CASTPTQPPNTGELFF. CDR3 nucleotides: TGTGCCAGCACGCCTACCCAGCCCCCAAACACCGGGGAGCTGTTTTTT.

The chain recombines TRBV6-2 or TRBV6-3 with TRBJ2-1; D remains ambiguous. The CDR3 spans 12 residues. Trimming shortened V by 4 bases and J by 7 bases, and 8 bases separated the two germline ends. Germline values: CDR1 MNHEY, CDR2 SVGEGT. The CDR3 region has the DNA TGTGCCAGCAGTTCTATAGCAAATGAGCAGTTCTTC. Translating gives CASSSIANEQFF.

J is TRBJ2-7 and V is TRBV7-8; the match to TRBD1 covers 9 bases. The V segment lost 5 bases and the J segment 3 bases; nucleotides outside the gene matches: 8. This CDR3 contains 15 residues. Germline V gives CDR1 SGHVS, CDR2 FQNEAQ. The CDR3, as DNA: TGTGCCAGCAGCGTGACAGGGGGGGGTTTCTACGAGCAGTACTTC. It encodes CASSVTGGGFYEQYF.

This clonotype was observed a few times. V and J are TRBV4-1 and TRBJ1-4; no clear D. Trimming took off 0 bases at V and 0 bases at J, with 11 bases between the two ends. The length of the CDR3 is 17 residues. Per germline, CDR1 MGHRA and CDR2 YSYEKL. The CDR3 loop reads CASSQETPVSTNEKLFF. In DNA form, the CDR3 reads TGCGCCAGCAGCCAAGAGACTCCCGTTTCAACTAATGAAAAACTGTTTTTT.

This clonotype was counted between two and nine times. The chain combines TRBV10-2 with TRBJ2-7; no reliable D call. The V end was cut by 5 bases, the J end by 2 bases, with 13 bases between. From germline, CDR1 is WSHSY and CDR2 SAAADI. The CDR3 runs 14 residues. DNA of the CDR3: TGCGCCAGCAGTCCTACTTCAAGCCCCTACGAGCAGTACTTC. This gives the protein CASSPTSSPYEQYF.

This clonotype was found once. Likely a read error: the CDR3 ends without its conserved phenylalanine or tryptophan. This chain connects TRBV15 to TRBJ1-1, with a weak D call TRBD1 (5 bases). In germline, CDR1 is LNHNV, CDR2 YYDKDF (reference sequence). The CDR3 is 13 residues long. Trimming shortened V by 10 bases and J by 5 bases, and 17 bases separated the two germline ends. The CDR3 coding sequence is TGTGCCATTCCCCAGGAGGGGAGTACTGAAGCTTTCTCT. Translated, it gives CAIPQEGSTEAFS.

The chain couples TRBV7-6 to TRBJ2-1, with D unclear. CDR1 is SGHVS and CDR2 is FNYEAQ in the germline V gene. The CDR3 consists of 14 residues. V lost 1 base and J lost 4, with 8 bases in between. This CDR3 reads CASSLVVQYNEQFF. CDR3 bases: TGTGCCAGCAGCTTAGTAGTACAGTACAATGAGCAGTTCTTC.

The V call is TRBV18, the J call TRBJ1-2; 8 bases are a match to TRBD1. The CDR3 has 15 amino acids. Germline V gene sequence: CDR1 KGHSH, CDR2 LQKENI. V lost 2 bases to trimming and J lost 7 bases; unmatched junction nucleotides: 9. This CDR3 reads CASSPESGGGGGYTF. As DNA, the CDR3 is TGTGCCAGCTCACCAGAATCAGGGGGCGGAGGTGGCTACACCTTC.